This TCR beta chain emerged from a study of PD-L1 blockade in urothelial cancer. The wider study: A median blood sample held roughly 150,000 T cells and approximately 80,000 unique TCRs.

The protocol was immunoSEQ multiplex PCR, while the TCRdb copy is restricted to in-frame clones and leaves out a portion. Among 65,000 to 80,000 clones listed, around four fifths were seen once. Germline loops: CDR1 SGHNT, CDR2 YYREEE (reference sequence). Trimming at V came to 3 bases and at J to 7 bases, leaving 5 bases not matched to a gene. This CDR3 region has 16 residues. The chain carries TRBV5-4 and TRBJ2-2; TRBD2 matches at 14 bases. The source of this sequence is a man in his 70s with urothelial cancer. The starting material was PBMCs, obtained around atezolizumab (anti-PD-L1) treatment. The CDR3 loop is CASSYGTSGSFGELFF. CDR3 sequence (DNA): TGTGCCAGCAGCTACGGGACTAGCGGGAGCTTCGGGGAGCTGTTTTTT.